The clone carrying this T cell receptor (beta chain) has more than one count but fewer than ten. Its antigen remains unidentified. V shed 2 bases and J shed 2 bases, with 9 bases lying between them. The CDR3 is made up of 14 amino acids. Per the germline V gene, CDR1 is SGHTA and CDR2 is FQGNSA. This sample is part of a study of T cell repertoires in cytomegalovirus infection. TCRdb independently ran MiXCR on the reads; one entry per CDR3 protein. The sample has 450,000 to 550,000 distinct CDR3 sequences, about 42% seen once. This clonotype was obtained from a human donor in good health (CMV status not recorded). Some clones in this sample may be carry-over from other donors' samples. The sample was cultured PBMCs, taken from culture after CMV antigen stimulation. The chain recombines TRBV7-2 with TRBJ1-2; no firm D call. CDR3 sequence reads: CASSLRARNYGYTF. As DNA, the CDR3 is TGTGCCAGCAGCTTAAGGGCCAGAAACTATGGCTACACCTTC.